The 23 T cell receptor beta chains listed next were all sequenced from one sample in a study of cytomegalovirus exposure and HLA in healthy donors. TCRdb's copy holds only in-frame clones and misses some; the assay was immunoSEQ multiplex PCR. This sample yields about 110,000 clones, of which approximately 85% are seen a single time; around 3.1% belongs to the top ten. Sequencing was done on a sample of PBMCs. The source of these receptors is a woman between 18 and 29 years old in good health and CMV-seronegative.

The chain recombines TRBV5-5 with TRBJ2-2, with unresolved D. This CDR3 spans 15 amino acids. With 1 base removed from V and 6 bases from J, the gap between germline ends came to 13 bases. In germline, CDR1 is SGHKS, CDR2 YYEKEE (reference sequence). CDR3 in DNA: TGTGCCAGCAGCTTGAGTTACAGTGCCGCCGGGGAGCTGTTTTTT. Its protein is CASSLSYSAAGELFF.

This chain joins TRBV5-6 and TRBJ2-4; 7 bases fit TRBD2. Germline-derived CDR1 and CDR2 are SGHDT and YYEEEE. The CDR3 has 16 residues. With V trimmed by 1 base and J by 0 bases, 4 bases remained unmatched. CDR3 in DNA: TGTGCCAGCAGCTTGACAGCGGGGATAGCCAAAAACATTCAGTACTTC. It is translated as CASSLTAGIAKNIQYF.

This clone has only one observation. The rearrangement links TRBV7-3 to TRBJ2-5; tentatively, D is TRBD1 (6 bases). Trimming left V 5 bases short and J 3 bases short, with 13 bases between. The CDR3 covers 14 residues. Germline V gives CDR1 SGHTA, CDR2 FQGTGA. CDR3 nucleotides: TGTGCCAGCAGCCCACAGGGTCCTGAAGAGACCCAGTACTTC. Translating gives CASSPQGPEETQYF. Based on the CDR3 plus reference TRBV7-3 and TRBJ2-5, the full variable domain is GAGVSQTPSNKVTEKGKYVELRCDPISGHTALYWYRQSLGQGPEFLIYFQGTGAADDSGLPNDRFFAVRPEGSVSTLKIQRTERGDSAVYLCASSPQGPEETQYFGPGTRLLVL.

The chain combines TRBV19 with TRBJ2-7; TRBD2 matches at 11 bases. Trimming took 5 bases from V and 1 from J; bases not matched to a gene: 4. The CDR3 is 15 residues long. Germline V CDR1 and CDR2: LNHDA, SQIVND (reference sequence). CDR3 DNA: TGTGCCAGTAGTCTGACTAGCGGGGTGTCCTACGAGCAGTACTTC. Translation: CASSLTSGVSYEQYF.

CDR3 sequence: CASSLRQEAEAFF. Written as DNA, the CDR3 is TGCGCCAGCAGCTTAAGACAGGAGGCTGAAGCTTTCTTT. The chain has TRBV5-1 and TRBJ1-1; D is possibly TRBD1 (6 bases). Germline V gene lookup returns CDR1 SGHRS and CDR2 YFSETQ. The CDR3 consists of 13 residues. Between the trimmed V and J ends, which lost 2 bases and 6 bases, there was a span of 11 bases. Full variable domain (rest looked up from reference TRBV5-1 and TRBJ1-1): KAGVTQTPRYLIKTRGQQVTLSCSPISGHRSVSWYQQTPGQGLQFLFEYFSETQRNKGNFPGRFSGRQFSNSRSEMNVSTLELGDSALYLCASSLRQEAEAFFGQGTRLTVV.

This clone was seen only a few times. The V gene is TRBV27, the J gene TRBJ1-2; tentative D call: TRBD1 (5 bases). Germline assignment: CDR1 MNHEY and CDR2 SMNVEV (reference sequence). This CDR3 comprises 12 residues. V lost 2 bases and J lost 9, with 10 bases in between. This CDR3 reads CASSLDSRSYTF. Here the CDR3 DNA reads TGTGCCAGCAGTTTAGACAGTAGAAGCTACACCTTC.

The chain joins TRBV27 to TRBJ1-5; TRBD1 matches 8 bases. This CDR3 is 14 amino acids long. Looked up from germline, CDR1 is MNHEY and CDR2 is SMNVEV (reference sequence). J was trimmed by 8 bases and V by 5 bases; bases with no gene match: 8. The CDR3 DNA is TGTGCCAGCAGTGCGGACAGGGAGGGGGAGCCCCAGCATTTT. This gives the protein CASSADREGEPQHF.

The chain combines TRBV5-4 with TRBJ2-7; the match to TRBD2 covers 12 bases. The CDR3 has 15 amino acids. The germline CDR1 and CDR2 sequences are SGHNT and YYREEE (reference sequence). The J segment lost 1 base and the V segment lost 4 bases, leaving 3 bases of the junction unmatched. This chain's CDR3 is CASSPGLAGSYEQYF. In DNA, the CDR3 is TGTGCCAGCAGCCCGGGACTAGCGGGTTCCTACGAGCAGTACTTC.

This chain connects TRBV7-8 to TRBJ1-1, with D perhaps TRBD1 (5 bases). CDR3 length: 14 residues. Between the trimmed V and J ends, which lost 0 bases and 6 bases, there was a span of 11 bases. Germline CDR1 SGHVS, CDR2 FQNEAQ. The CDR3: CASSLAGGASEAFF. DNA of the CDR3: TGTGCCAGCAGCTTAGCGGGTGGGGCCTCTGAAGCTTTCTTT.

For the CDR3, the DNA is TGTGCCAGCAAATGGCAGGCGAGGGCTAACTATGGCTACACCTTC. Its translation is CASKWQARANYGYTF. The V call is TRBV28, the J call TRBJ1-2; D ambiguous. Germline CDR1 is MDHEN and CDR2 is SYDVKM. The CDR3 runs to 15 residues. The V end lost 7 bases, the J end lost 0 bases, and 15 bases lay between the germline ends.

Concerning this clone itself: Only one base separates this from a far larger clonotype, so it likely reflects a read error. This sample includes further DNA sequences coding for the same CDR3. The J gene is TRBJ2-3, the V gene TRBV4-1, with D possibly being TRBD2 (6 bases). Trimming took off 0 bases at V and 5 bases at J, with 15 bases between the two ends. Germline CDR1 MGHRA, CDR2 YSYEKL. This CDR3 comprises 16 residues. The DNA of the CDR3 is TGCGCCAGCAGCCAAGATCCACTAGCTTTGGGAGATACGCAGTATTTT. It encodes CASSQDPLALGDTQYF.

The J gene is TRBJ1-2, the V gene TRBV7-3; 7 bases map to TRBD1. This CDR3 is 13 amino acids long. Germline V CDR1 and CDR2: SGHTA, FQGTGA. Trimming took 5 bases from V and 7 from J; bases not matched to a gene: 7. As DNA, the CDR3 is TGTGCCAGCAGCCTGACAGGGTTCTCTGGCTACACCTTC. Protein sequence: CASSLTGFSGYTF.

Notes on this clone: Other nucleotide sequences from this sample produce the same CDR3. The chain is built from TRBV4-1 and TRBJ2-7, with 11 bases aligning to TRBD2. Germline values: CDR1 MGHRA, CDR2 YSYEKL. This CDR3 contains 15 residues. Unmatched junction bases numbered 1, after V lost 3 bases and J lost 0 bases. CDR3 protein: CASSHLAGGSYEQYF. CDR3 DNA sequence: TGCGCCAGCAGCCATCTAGCGGGGGGCTCCTACGAGCAGTACTTC.

The chain recombines TRBV2 with TRBJ2-3; 7 bases line up with TRBD2. The germline CDR1 and CDR2 sequences are SNHLY and FYNNEI. The CDR3 has 14 amino acids. The J segment lost 6 bases and the V segment lost 4 bases, leaving 7 bases of the junction unmatched. In DNA, the CDR3 is TGTGCCAGCAGTGCATGGGCAGCGGGGGATACGCAGTATTTT. Translation gives CASSAWAAGDTQYF.

V and J are TRBV4-1 and TRBJ2-7; TRBD1 aligns across 7 bases. The CDR3 sequence is 15 residues long. Germline V gene lookup returns CDR1 MGHRA and CDR2 YSYEKL. V lost 1 base and J lost 4; bases outside the gene matches: 7. The CDR3 spells CASSQVDQGVYEQYF. Here the CDR3 DNA reads TGCGCCAGCAGCCAAGTGGACCAGGGGGTTTACGAGCAGTACTTC.

This chain joins TRBV27 and TRBJ1-6; 7 nucleotides agree with TRBD1. V shed 5 bases and J 9 bases; nucleotides not matched to a gene: 7. This CDR3 comprises 14 residues. Germline CDR1 reads MNHEY; CDR2 reads SMNVEV (reference sequence). In nucleotides, the CDR3 is TGTGCCAGCAGTATTCGACAGGGACCTTCACCCCTCCACTTT. Its protein product is CASSIRQGPSPLHF.

The chain links TRBV5-6 to TRBJ1-5; 7 nucleotides align to TRBD1. With 0 bases clipped from V and 3 bases from J, the junction kept 0 bases outside the gene matches. Germline V gene sequence: CDR1 SGHDT, CDR2 YYEEEE. The CDR3 has 14 residues. The CDR3 nucleotides are TGTGCCAGCAGCTTGGAGGGGGCCAATCAGCCCCAGCATTTT. This translates into CASSLEGANQPQHF.

The chain employs TRBV5-4 and TRBJ1-1, with a possible D match to TRBD1 (5 bases). The CDR3 extends over 15 amino acids. Trimming removed 6 bases from V and 4 bases from J, with 19 bases in between. The V gene's germline CDR1 is SGHNT and CDR2 YYREEE (reference sequence). The CDR3 DNA follows: TGTGCCAGCATGCCCGGGGGGTCGCTTGTCACTGAAGCTTTCTTT. Translated, it gives CASMPGGSLVTEAFF.

The gene calls are TRBV29-1 and TRBJ1-3; TRBD1 might be the D (5 bases). The CDR3 spans 12 residues. CDR1 SQVTM and CDR2 ANQGSEA come from the germline V gene. V lost 6 bases and J 6 bases, leaving 12 bases between the germline ends. The CDR3 nucleotides read TGCAGCGTATCAGGGCGCGAAAACACCATATATTTT. This gives the protein CSVSGRENTIYF. Variable domain in full (rest from reference TRBV29-1 and TRBJ1-3): SAVISQKPSRDICQRGTSLTIQCQVDSQVTMMFWYRQQPGQSLTLIATANQGSEATYESGFVIDKFPISRPNLTFSTLTVSNMSPEDSSIYLCSVSGRENTIYFGEGSWLTVV.

V and J are TRBV28 and TRBJ2-1; 8 bases line up with TRBD2. Unmatched junction bases numbered 13, after V lost 6 bases and J lost 6 bases. CDR1 MDHEN and CDR2 SYDVKM come from the germline V gene. This CDR3 has 16 residues. The CDR3 bases are TGTGCCAGCAGAGCTTGGGTGCGGGGGGCCCCCAATGAGCAGTTCTTC. It codes for CASRAWVRGAPNEQFF. Full variable domain (remainder filled in from reference TRBV28 and TRBJ2-1): DVKVTQSSRYLVKRTGEKVFLECVQDMDHENMFWYRQDPGLGLRLIYFSYDVKMKEKGDIPEGYSVSREKKERFSLILESASTNQTSMYLCASRAWVRGAPNEQFFGPGTRLTVL.

The chain has TRBV5-8 and TRBJ2-1; TRBD2 agrees at 8 bases. This CDR3 is built from 16 residues. Germline CDR1 reads SGHTS; CDR2 reads YDEGEE. The V segment lost 5 bases and the J segment 8 bases; nucleotides outside the gene matches: 15. CDR3 in amino acids: CASSFAPGPGGDEQFF. CDR3 bases: TGTGCCAGCAGTTTCGCCCCGGGCCCCGGGGGGGATGAGCAGTTCTTC.

The chain joins TRBV29-1 to TRBJ1-1; maybe TRBD1 (5 bases). V was clipped by 6 bases and J by 8 bases, with 19 bases between them. This CDR3 is built from 13 residues. Germline V gene sequence: CDR1 SQVTM, CDR2 ANQGSEA. CDR3 nucleotides: TGCAGCGTAGGGGAACAGTTTGCAGCCGAAGCTTTCTTT. It specifies CSVGEQFAAEAFF. Filled out from reference TRBV29-1 and TRBJ1-1, the complete variable domain reads SAVISQKPSRDICQRGTSLTIQCQVDSQVTMMFWYRQQPGQSLTLIATANQGSEATYESGFVIDKFPISRPNLTFSTLTVSNMSPEDSSIYLCSVGEQFAAEAFFGQGTRLTVV.

The rearrangement joins TRBV11-2 to TRBJ2-7; D is ambiguous. Trimming took off 5 bases at V and 5 bases at J, with 7 bases between the two ends. The CDR3 contains 11 residues. The germline V gene has CDR1 SGHAT and CDR2 FQNNGV. The CDR3 spells CASSPRNEQYF. For the CDR3, the DNA is TGTGCCAGCAGCCCCAGAAACGAGCAGTACTTC. The whole variable domain, filled in from reference TRBV11-2 and TRBJ2-7, reads EAGVAQSPRYKIIEKRQSVAFWCNPISGHATLYWYQQILGQGPKLLIQFQNNGVVDDSQLPKDRFSAERLKGVDSTLKIQPAKLEDSAVYLCASSPRNEQYFGPGTRLTVT.